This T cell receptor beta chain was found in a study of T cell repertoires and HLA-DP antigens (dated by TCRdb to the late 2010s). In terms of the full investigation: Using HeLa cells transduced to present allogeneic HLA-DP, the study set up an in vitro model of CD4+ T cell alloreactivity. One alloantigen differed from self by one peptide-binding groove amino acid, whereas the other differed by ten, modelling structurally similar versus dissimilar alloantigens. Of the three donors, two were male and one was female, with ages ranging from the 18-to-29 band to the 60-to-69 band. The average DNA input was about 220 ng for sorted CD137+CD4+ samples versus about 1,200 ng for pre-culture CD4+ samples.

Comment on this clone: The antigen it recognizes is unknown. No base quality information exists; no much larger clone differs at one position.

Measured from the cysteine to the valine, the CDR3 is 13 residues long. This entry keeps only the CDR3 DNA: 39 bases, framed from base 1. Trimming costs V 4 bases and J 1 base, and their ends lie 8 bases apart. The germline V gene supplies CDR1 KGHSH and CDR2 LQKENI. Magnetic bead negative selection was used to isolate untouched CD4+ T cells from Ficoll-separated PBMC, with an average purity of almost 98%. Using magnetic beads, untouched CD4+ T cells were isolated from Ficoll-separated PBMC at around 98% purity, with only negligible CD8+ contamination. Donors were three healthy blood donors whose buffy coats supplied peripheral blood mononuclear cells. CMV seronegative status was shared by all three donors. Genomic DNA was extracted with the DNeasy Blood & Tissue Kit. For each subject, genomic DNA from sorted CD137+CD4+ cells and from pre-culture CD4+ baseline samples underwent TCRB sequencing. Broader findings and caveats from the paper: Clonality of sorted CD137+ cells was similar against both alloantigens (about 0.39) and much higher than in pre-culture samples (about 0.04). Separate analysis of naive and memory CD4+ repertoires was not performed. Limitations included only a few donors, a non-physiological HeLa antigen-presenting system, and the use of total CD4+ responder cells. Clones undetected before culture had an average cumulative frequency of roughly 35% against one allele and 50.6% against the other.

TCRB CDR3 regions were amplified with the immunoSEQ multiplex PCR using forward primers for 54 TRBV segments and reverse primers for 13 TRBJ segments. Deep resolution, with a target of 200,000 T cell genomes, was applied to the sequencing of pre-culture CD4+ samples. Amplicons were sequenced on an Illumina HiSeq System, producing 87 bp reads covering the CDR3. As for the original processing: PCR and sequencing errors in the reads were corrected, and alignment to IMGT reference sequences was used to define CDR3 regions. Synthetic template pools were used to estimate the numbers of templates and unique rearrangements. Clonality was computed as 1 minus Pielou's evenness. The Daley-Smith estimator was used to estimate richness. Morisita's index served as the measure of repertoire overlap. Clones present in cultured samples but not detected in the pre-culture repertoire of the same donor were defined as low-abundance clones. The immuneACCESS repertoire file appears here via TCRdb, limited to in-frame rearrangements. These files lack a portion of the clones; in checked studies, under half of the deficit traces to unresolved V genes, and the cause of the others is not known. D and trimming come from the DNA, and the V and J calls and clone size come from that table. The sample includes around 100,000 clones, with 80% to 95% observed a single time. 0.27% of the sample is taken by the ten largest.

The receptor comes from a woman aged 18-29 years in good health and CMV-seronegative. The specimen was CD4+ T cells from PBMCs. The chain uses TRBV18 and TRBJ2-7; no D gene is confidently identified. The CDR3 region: CASSRKGSYEQYV. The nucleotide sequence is TGTGCCAGCTCACGGAAAGGTTCCTACGAGCAGTACGTC.